Listed here are 27 T cell receptor beta chains from one sample, sequenced in a study of cytomegalovirus exposure and HLA in healthy donors (dated by TCRdb to 2017 to 2019). The protocol used for the library was the immunoSEQ multiplex PCR assay. The multiplex PCR relied on a mix of 60 forward primers for TCR Vbeta segments and 13 reverse primers for TCR Jbeta segments. Drawn from immuneACCESS, this table holds only the in-frame rearrangements with V and J called that TCRdb kept. Clones are partly lost; checked studies trace under half to an unresolved V gene and leave the rest unexplained. This sample comprises about 200,000 clones, roughly 84% of them detected only once. The top ten hold about 1.8% of the sample. The sample consisted of PBMCs. These receptors all come from a man in his fifties in good health and CMV-seronegative.

The genes are TRBV4-2 and TRBJ2-5, with 8 positions matching TRBD2. The V and J ends lost 2 bases and 5 bases, in that order; junction bases with no gene match: 4. CDR1 is LGHNA, CDR2 YNFKEQ, per germline. This CDR3 region has 14 residues. CDR3 sequence (DNA): TGTGCCAGCAGCCAACGGGAGGGGGGGGAGACCCAGTACTTC. This encodes CASSQREGGETQYF.

This sequence joins TRBV28 and TRBJ1-1; D not resolved. Per germline, CDR1 MDHEN and CDR2 SYDVKM. The germline V and J ends were trimmed by 5 bases and 1 base, with 8 bases remaining between them. This CDR3 comprises 13 residues. The CDR3 spells CASSRTSNTEAFF. As DNA, the CDR3 is TGTGCCAGCAGTCGGACTTCGAACACTGAAGCTTTCTTT.

This chain connects TRBV6-5 to TRBJ1-2; no firm D call. From germline, CDR1 is MNHEY and CDR2 SVGAGI. The CDR3 has 13 amino acids. The V end was cut by 6 bases, the J end by 8 bases, with 16 bases between. The CDR3: CASSSKATLGYTF. Written as DNA, the CDR3 is TGTGCCAGCAGCTCTAAAGCCACCCTAGGCTACACCTTC.

The chain joins TRBV28 to TRBJ1-4; TRBD1 matches 7 bases. The CDR3 is made up of 15 amino acids. Germline-derived CDR1 and CDR2 are MDHEN and SYDVKM. With V trimmed by 5 bases and J by 8 bases, 11 bases remained unmatched. CDR3 loop: CASSPETGPREKLFF. CDR3 in DNA: TGTGCCAGCAGTCCAGAGACAGGGCCTAGGGAAAAACTGTTTTTT.

The chain employs TRBV19 and TRBJ2-1, with a weak D call TRBD2 (7 bases). Germline values: CDR1 LNHDA, CDR2 SQIVND (reference sequence). The CDR3 runs 16 residues. V gave up 5 bases and J gave up 8 bases, with 22 bases separating them. CDR3 bases: TGTGCCAGTAGTTTGGACAGACTAGCCGGAGGCGATGAGCAGTTCTTC. Protein: CASSLDRLAGGDEQFF.

In regard to this clone: Other nucleotide sequences from this sample produce the same CDR3. V gene TRBV27 combines with J gene TRBJ1-1; 9 nucleotides agree with TRBD1. The CDR3 has 14 amino acids. Germline V gives CDR1 MNHEY, CDR2 SMNVEV (reference sequence). With 4 bases clipped from V and 1 base from J, the junction kept 1 base outside the gene matches. CDR3 sequence (DNA): TGTGCCAGCAGTTCACAGGGGGCGAACACTGAAGCTTTCTTT. This codes for CASSSQGANTEAFF.

This chain joins TRBV7-6 and TRBJ1-1; the D gene is possibly TRBD1 (5 bases). The ends were cut back, 4 bases at V and 0 bases at J, with 15 bases in the middle. This CDR3 is 16 amino acids long. The germline V gene encodes CDR1 SGHVS and CDR2 FNYEAQ. Written as DNA, the CDR3 is TGTGCCAGCAGCTATTACCTCTGGGGGGTGAACACTGAAGCTTTCTTT. Protein product: CASSYYLWGVNTEAFF.

The chain employs TRBV6-6 and TRBJ2-2; TRBD1 aligns across 10 bases. Trimming took 6 bases from V and 3 from J; bases not matched to a gene: 4. Germline CDR1 is MNHNY and CDR2 is SVGAGI (reference sequence). The CDR3 is 15 residues long. The CDR3 loop is CASRPGTGDTGELFF. The CDR3 DNA reads as TGTGCCAGCAGGCCCGGGACAGGGGACACCGGGGAGCTGTTTTTT.

A single count supports this clone. This chain links TRBV27 with TRBJ2-1, with 10 bases fitting TRBD2. In germline, CDR1 is MNHEY, CDR2 SMNVEV (reference sequence). With V trimmed by 0 bases and J by 7 bases, 6 bases remained unmatched. CDR3 length equals 16 residues. Here the CDR3 reads CASSLSSSGRGNEQFF. In DNA form, the CDR3 reads TGTGCCAGCAGTTTATCATCTAGCGGGAGAGGTAATGAGCAGTTCTTC.

The J gene is TRBJ2-7, the V gene TRBV15; a possible D gene is TRBD2 (5 bases). From germline, CDR1 is LNHNV and CDR2 YYDKDF (reference sequence). V was pared by 5 bases and J by 5 bases, with 16 bases between. This CDR3 region has 14 residues. Written as DNA, the CDR3 is TGTGCCACCAGCCATACCATCGAGGGCCACGAGCAGTACTTC. The encoded protein is CATSHTIEGHEQYF.

This rearrangement joins TRBV5-1 to TRBJ2-1; maybe TRBD2 (6 bases). CDR3 length: 18 amino acids. Germline V CDR1 and CDR2: SGHRS, YFSETQ. Trimming left V 3 bases short and J 2 bases short, with 21 bases between. The CDR3 spells CASSSLPGEEGTYNEQFF. The CDR3 bases are TGCGCCAGCAGCTCGCTTCCGGGGGAGGAGGGAACCTACAATGAGCAGTTCTTC.

The chain combines TRBV7-9 with TRBJ2-5; perhaps TRBD1 as D (6 bases). CDR3 length equals 17 residues. The V and J ends lost 4 bases and 4 bases respectively, with 22 bases between them. Per the germline V gene, CDR1 is SEHNR and CDR2 is FQNEAQ (reference sequence). DNA for the CDR3: TGTGCCAGCAGCTATAAACCGCACAGGGATGTAAGAGAGACCCAGTACTTC. The encoded protein is CASSYKPHRDVRETQYF.

V is TRBV9 and J is TRBJ1-5; 9 nucleotides line up with TRBD1. Trimming at V came to 1 base and at J to 6 bases, leaving 5 bases not matched to a gene. This CDR3 has 15 amino acids. Germline values: CDR1 SGDLS, CDR2 YYNGEE. CDR3 protein: CASSVTGGGIQPQHF. CDR3 nucleotide sequence: TGTGCCAGCAGCGTAACAGGGGGCGGAATTCAGCCCCAGCATTTT.

The chain combines TRBV2 with TRBJ1-1; D is unclear. CDR1 is SNHLY and CDR2 is FYNNEI in the germline V gene. V was cut by 6 bases and J by 10 bases, with 15 bases left in between. This CDR3 is built from 12 residues. The CDR3: CASSAERMGAFF. As DNA, the CDR3 is TGTGCCAGCAGCGCGGAAAGGATGGGAGCTTTCTTT.

This chain joins TRBV5-1 and TRBJ2-7, with TRBD2 matching over 10 bases. The J segment lost 1 base and the V segment lost 5 bases, leaving 6 bases of the junction unmatched. This CDR3 spans 15 amino acids. CDR1 and CDR2 from the germline V gene are SGHRS and YFSETQ. The chain's CDR3 is CASSTGLAASYEQYF. CDR3 sequence (DNA): TGCGCCAGCAGTACCGGACTAGCGGCTTCCTACGAGCAGTACTTC. Full variable domain (remainder filled in from reference TRBV5-1 and TRBJ2-7): KAGVTQTPRYLIKTRGQQVTLSCSPISGHRSVSWYQQTPGQGLQFLFEYFSETQRNKGNFPGRFSGRQFSNSRSEMNVSTLELGDSALYLCASSTGLAASYEQYFGPGTRLTVT.

This chain links TRBV4-1 with TRBJ2-7; D gene uncertain. CDR3 length: 13 amino acids. Between the trimmed V and J ends, which lost 0 bases and 3 bases, there was a span of 6 bases. Germline V lookup: CDR1 MGHRA, CDR2 YSYEKL. The CDR3 DNA sequence: TGCGCCAGCAGCCAAGATCTCGTCTACGAGCAGTACTTC. It encodes CASSQDLVYEQYF.

This clone occurred once. This chain joins TRBV28 and TRBJ1-2; 7 bases match TRBD1. From germline, CDR1 is MDHEN and CDR2 SYDVKM. This CDR3 comprises 13 residues. Losses at the gene ends were 6 bases for V and 7 bases for J; bases not matched to a gene: 8. CDR3 bases: TGTGCCAGCAGGGTCGACAGGGTCTCTGGCTACACCTTC. The encoded protein is CASRVDRVSGYTF.

This clone occurred once. The chain combines TRBV5-1 with TRBJ2-7; 7 bases line up with TRBD2. Germline lookup yields CDR1 SGHRS and CDR2 YFSETQ. Losses at the gene ends were 5 bases for V and 2 bases for J; bases not matched to a gene: 4. This CDR3 has 13 residues. CDR3 in DNA: TGCGCCAGCAGTTCAGGGACTACCTACGAGCAGTACTTC. Amino acids: CASSSGTTYEQYF.

The chain links TRBV12-5 to TRBJ2-7, with a weak D call TRBD2 (7 bases). The V end was cut by 1 base, the J end by 4 bases, with 23 bases between. Germline-derived CDR1 and CDR2 are LGHNT and FRNRAP. The CDR3 is 18 amino acids. The DNA for the CDR3 is TGTGCTAGTGGTTTGGCCCACTGGGGGGCTAGCGGTTCGTACGAGCAGTACTTC. Translating it yields CASGLAHWGASGSYEQYF.

The chain has TRBV6-6 and TRBJ1-2; 9 bases are shared with TRBD1. The germline CDR1 and CDR2 sequences are MNHNY and SVGAGI (reference sequence). The length of the CDR3 is 15 residues. The V segment lost 4 bases and the J segment 5 bases; nucleotides outside the gene matches: 8. The CDR3 protein is CASSSGGQGGYGYTF. The CDR3 bases are TGTGCCAGCAGTTCCGGGGGACAGGGAGGGTATGGCTACACCTTC.

This chain uses TRBV25-1 with TRBJ2-7, with D possibly matching TRBD1 (6 bases). Trimming removed 4 bases from V and 0 bases from J, with 13 bases in between. The CDR3 spans 15 residues. Germline V gene data show CDR1 as MGHDK and CDR2 as SYGVNS. In DNA, the CDR3 is TGTGCCAGCAGTGGCAACAGGGTTCTCTCCTACGAGCAGTACTTC. It encodes CASSGNRVLSYEQYF.

This clone was picked up a small number of times. CDR3 protein: CAISRTTGSVETQYF. In DNA form, the CDR3 reads TGTGCCATCAGTCGTACGACAGGGTCTGTGGAGACCCAGTACTTC. The chain links TRBV10-3 to TRBJ2-5, with 7 bases fitting TRBD1. Unmatched junction bases numbered 11, after V lost 5 bases and J lost 5 bases. From germline, CDR1 is ENHRY and CDR2 SYGVKD. This CDR3 contains 15 residues.

The chain joins TRBV7-2 to TRBJ2-2, with 13 bases aligning to TRBD2. The germline V gene encodes CDR1 SGHTA and CDR2 FQGNSA. V gave up 6 bases and J gave up 8 bases; unmatched junction bases: 9. The CDR3 has 16 amino acids. The CDR3 DNA reads TGTGCCAGCAGGACCGGGACTAGCGGGGCTACGGGGGAGCTGTTTTTT. This codes for CASRTGTSGATGELFF.

This sequence joins TRBV7-3 and TRBJ2-3, with 14 bases that match TRBD2. This CDR3 is 19 amino acids long. V dropped 5 bases and J dropped 0; count of bases not matched to a gene: 10. Germline CDR1 reads SGHTA; CDR2 reads FQGTGA. The CDR3 reads CASSGGLAGGIPSTDTQYF. In nucleotides, the CDR3 is TGTGCCAGCAGCGGAGGACTAGCGGGAGGCATCCCTAGCACAGATACGCAGTATTTT.

V usage is TRBV27 and J usage is TRBJ2-3; D ambiguous. The length of the CDR3 is 16 residues. CDR1 and CDR2 from the germline V gene are MNHEY and SMNVEV (reference sequence). Trimming took 10 bases from V and 0 from J, leaving 20 bases between them. DNA of the CDR3: TGTGCCACCTCCCCTCGCTTAACGGAGAGCACAGATACGCAGTATTTT. Residues: CATSPRLTESTDTQYF.

The V and J genes are TRBV7-3 and TRBJ2-1, with TRBD2 matching over 9 bases. The V gene end was trimmed by 2 bases and the J gene end by 8 bases; junction bases not matched to a gene: 7. Germline CDR1 is SGHTA and CDR2 is FQGTGA. There are 15 residues in the CDR3. The CDR3 loop is CASSLLAGLADEQFF. The CDR3 nucleotides are TGTGCCAGCAGCTTACTAGCGGGACTAGCTGATGAGCAGTTCTTC.

This clone was found a few times. This rearrangement joins TRBV5-8 to TRBJ1-4; a weak D match, TRBD1 (5 bases). Trimming cost V 3 bases and J 3 bases, with 12 bases left between them. Germline V lookup: CDR1 SGHTS, CDR2 YDEGEE. This CDR3 comprises 15 residues. The CDR3 coding sequence is TGTGCCAGCAGCTCGCTTCAGGGTGCTAATGAAAAACTGTTTTTT. It yields the protein CASSSLQGANEKLFF.